Shown below are 11 T cell receptor beta chains from a single sample sequenced in a study of T cell clonotyping in hematopoietic cell transplantation. Profiled with immunoSEQ multiplex PCR; TCRdb holds only in-frame clones, not every one. Found here are around 15,000 clones, just over 95% of them singletons; the top ten hold roughly 4%. Sequences were derived from peripheral blood mononuclear cells, sampled 30 days after allogeneic stem cell transplant. The receptors shown here come from a female patient in her forties or fifties who had an allogeneic stem cell transplant from an unrelated donor, so T cells may come from the graft donor. Some clones in this sample may be carry-over from other donors' samples.

The chain recombines TRBV9 with TRBJ2-7, with TRBD2 matching over 8 bases. Germline CDR1 and CDR2: SGDLS and YYNGEE. The CDR3 is 15 amino acids. V lost 0 bases, J lost 2 bases, and 4 bases stayed unmatched. The DNA of the CDR3 is TGTGCCAGCAGCGTAGATGGGCGGGGGGCCTACGAGCAGTACTTC. Amino acid sequence: CASSVDGRGAYEQYF.

The V call is TRBV4-1, the J call TRBJ2-6, with D perhaps being TRBD1 or TRBD2 (5 bases each). The V gene lost 0 bases and the J gene lost 6 bases, with 12 bases spanning the gap. This CDR3 has 16 residues. Germline loops: CDR1 MGHRA, CDR2 YSYEKL. The CDR3 region has the DNA TGCGCCAGCAGCCAAGATGGGGGATGGGTGGCCAACGTCCTGACTTTC. It codes for CASSQDGGWVANVLTF.

This clone appeared once. The rearrangement joins TRBV30 to TRBJ1-2; weak D call: TRBD1 (5 bases). Deletions cut 4 bases from V and 3 bases from J, with 9 bases between. The CDR3 has 12 residues. The V gene's germline CDR1 is GTSNPN and CDR2 SVGIG (reference sequence). CDR3: CAWTTAYYGYTF. The CDR3 DNA reads as TGTGCCTGGACGACAGCTTACTATGGCTACACCTTC.

The V call is TRBV11-3, the J call TRBJ2-2, with 7 bases aligning to TRBD2. CDR3 length: 15 residues. V was clipped by 2 bases and J by 5 bases; unmatched bases: 5. Germline-derived CDR1 and CDR2 are SGHNT and YENEEA. CDR3 sequence reads: CASSLWGGGTGELFF. The CDR3 DNA sequence: TGTGCCAGCAGCTTATGGGGGGGAGGAACCGGGGAGCTGTTTTTT.

The V and J genes are TRBV12-2 and TRBJ2-3; the table's D call, TRBD2, has no DNA check behind it. TRBV12-2 is a recognized pseudogene. The CDR3 extends over 16 amino acids. CDR3 amino acids: CASRLGGRPRTDTQYF. The CDR3 bases are TGTGCAAGTCGCTTAGGGGGGAGGCCCAGGACAGATACGCAGTATTTT.

The chain joins TRBV9 to TRBJ2-3; 11 bases fit TRBD2. This CDR3 has 18 residues. The ends lost 0 bases at V and 0 bases at J; junction bases unmatched: 6. Per germline, CDR1 SGDLS and CDR2 YYNGEE. CDR3 DNA: TGTGCCAGCAGCGTAGGTCTAGCGGGGGGAACAAGCACAGATACGCAGTATTTT. Its translation is CASSVGLAGGTSTDTQYF.

The V and J genes are TRBV5-1 and TRBJ1-1; D is possibly TRBD1 (5 bases). Trimming stripped 6 bases from V and 1 base from J, with 19 bases between. There are 16 residues in the CDR3. Germline CDR1 is SGHRS and CDR2 is YFSETQ. CDR3 DNA sequence: TGCGCCAGCAAGCATGGGGGGACCGGGGGGAACACTGAAGCTTTCTTT. Its protein product is CASKHGGTGGNTEAFF.

The rearrangement uses TRBV5-6 and TRBJ1-1; 10 bases line up with TRBD1. V lost 5 bases, J lost 0 bases, and 7 bases stayed unmatched. CDR1 is SGHDT and CDR2 is YYEEEE in the germline V gene. This CDR3 has 16 residues. The CDR3 nucleotides read TGTGCCAGCAGAACCGACAGGGGGCACATGAACACTGAAGCTTTCTTT. Translation: CASRTDRGHMNTEAFF.

The rearrangement links TRBV9 to TRBJ2-2; D gene unclear. CDR3 size: 13 residues. Per the germline V gene, CDR1 is SGDLS and CDR2 is YYNGEE. The germline V and J ends were trimmed by 4 bases and 7 bases, with 11 bases remaining between them. In DNA, the CDR3 is TGTGCCAGCAGCTTTAGGGTGGACGGGGAGCTGTTTTTT. Translation gives CASSFRVDGELFF.

V is TRBV7-3 and J is TRBJ2-3, with D unclear. The CDR3 length is 14 residues. Germline values: CDR1 SGHTA, CDR2 FQGTGA. V was cut by 2 bases and J by 1 base, with 7 bases left in between. The CDR3 loop reads CASSLGERTDTQYF. The CDR3, as DNA: TGTGCCAGCAGCTTAGGCGAGCGCACAGATACGCAGTATTTT.

This chain joins TRBV6-5 and TRBJ1-1; D gene uncertain. The CDR3 runs 14 residues. Germline V gives CDR1 MNHEY, CDR2 SVGAGI. The germline V and J ends were trimmed by 6 bases and 1 base, with 12 bases remaining between them. The CDR3 region has the DNA TGTGCCAGCAGCGAAGGTCTAACGAACACTGAAGCTTTCTTT. Translating gives CASSEGLTNTEAFF.